This is a list of T cell receptor beta chains from one sample in a study of T cell responses to AZD1222 COVID-19 vaccine. Some clones are missing from TCRdb's copy, which holds only in-frame ones; the method was immunoSEQ multiplex PCR. The sample records about 99,000 clones, approximately 91% being singletons. Sample: peripheral blood, taken on day 0 of AZD1222 vaccination. The origin of the receptors is an adult in good health. Both conserved end residues are part of each CDR3. D genes are given only for firm matches. The listing skips clone size in some rows; elsewhere it reads once, few, many or a size class.

CDR3nt: TGTGCCAGCAGCTTGGCGAACACTGAAGCTTTCTTT
CDR3aa: CASSLANTEAFF
d_gene: NA
abundance: NA
v_gene: TRBV5-4
j_gene: TRBJ1-1

CDR3nt: TGTGCCACCAGCGAGGGACGTAACTATGGCTACACCTTC
CDR3aa: CATSEGRNYGYTF
d_gene: NA
abundance: NA
v_gene: TRBV15
j_gene: TRBJ1-2

CDR3nt: TGTGCCAGCAGCTTAGGTAGCAGTAGCTCCTACGAGCAGTACTTC
CDR3aa: CASSLGSSSSYEQYF
d_gene: NA
abundance: NA
v_gene: TRBV7-3
j_gene: TRBJ2-7

CDR3nt: TGTGCCAGCAGCTTGGGGGGGTATGACGGGGAGCTGTTTTTT
CDR3aa: CASSLGGYDGELFF
d_gene: TRBD2
abundance: NA
v_gene: TRBV7-9
j_gene: TRBJ2-2

CDR3nt: TGTGCCAGCTCACCGGGGGGGCCGGATACGCAGTATTTT
CDR3aa: CASSPGGPDTQYF
d_gene: NA
abundance: NA
v_gene: TRBV18
j_gene: TRBJ2-3

CDR3nt: TGCGCCAGCAGCCAAGTAGCCAATGGCCCTGCCCTGGGGACAGATACGCAGTATTTT
CDR3aa: CASSQVANGPALGTDTQYF
d_gene: NA
abundance: NA
v_gene: TRBV4-1
j_gene: TRBJ2-3

CDR3nt: TGTGCCAGCAGCTCCGGGGCCGGTCGGGCTTTCTTT
CDR3aa: CASSSGAGRAFF
d_gene: NA
abundance: NA
v_gene: TRBV7-9
j_gene: TRBJ1-1

CDR3nt: TGCGCCAGCAGCTTGGAAGGACAGAGGGGCACTGAAGCTTTCTTT
CDR3aa: CASSLEGQRGTEAFF
d_gene: NA
abundance: NA
v_gene: TRBV5-1
j_gene: TRBJ1-1

CDR3nt: TGTGTAGAAGAGCCCCAGCATTTT
CDR3aa: CVEEPQHF
d_gene: NA
abundance: NA
v_gene: TRBV19
j_gene: TRBJ1-5

CDR3nt: TGCGCCAGCAGCACCTATCGTATGAACACTGAAGCTTTCTTT
CDR3aa: CASSTYRMNTEAFF
d_gene: NA
abundance: NA
v_gene: TRBV5-1
j_gene: TRBJ1-1

CDR3nt: TGTGCCAGCAGCCCGACAGGGTATGGCTACACCTTC
CDR3aa: CASSPTGYGYTF
d_gene: TRBD1
abundance: once
v_gene: TRBV12-3/TRBV12-4
j_gene: TRBJ1-2

CDR3nt: TGTGCCAGCAGACCCGGACAGGGCGGTAACTATGGCTACACCTTC
CDR3aa: CASRPGQGGNYGYTF
d_gene: TRBD1
abundance: NA
v_gene: TRBV6-6
j_gene: TRBJ1-2

CDR3nt: TGTGCCAGCAGTTACCCTAGCGGGGTGGACCCCGGGGAGCTGTTTTTT
CDR3aa: CASSYPSGVDPGELFF
d_gene: TRBD2
abundance: NA
v_gene: TRBV6-5
j_gene: TRBJ2-2

CDR3nt: TGTGCCAGCAGTGCCGGGACCTATAATTCACCCCTCCACTTT
CDR3aa: CASSAGTYNSPLHF
d_gene: NA
abundance: NA
v_gene: TRBV7-9
j_gene: TRBJ1-6

CDR3nt: TGTGCCAGCAGCTTCAGGGGTTGGGATAATGAAAAACTGTTTTTT
CDR3aa: CASSFRGWDNEKLFF
d_gene: NA
abundance: once
v_gene: TRBV11-2
j_gene: TRBJ1-4

CDR3nt: TGTGCCAGCAGCTTAGACGGACAGGGGGAATGGAACACTGAAGCTTTCTTT
CDR3aa: CASSLDGQGEWNTEAFF
d_gene: TRBD1
abundance: NA
v_gene: TRBV11-2
j_gene: TRBJ1-1

CDR3nt: TGTGCCATCAGTATGGGACTAGCGGGGGGTGTGGATGAGCAGTTCTTC
CDR3aa: CAISMGLAGGVDEQFF
d_gene: TRBD2
abundance: NA
v_gene: TRBV10-3
j_gene: TRBJ2-1

CDR3nt: TGTGCCAGCCTGGAGTGGAACACAGATACGCAGTATTTT
CDR3aa: CASLEWNTDTQYF
d_gene: NA
abundance: once
v_gene: TRBV6-5
j_gene: TRBJ2-3

CDR3nt: TGTGCCATCAGTGGTAATCGTCGGGGCTCCTACGAGCAGTACTTC
CDR3aa: CAISGNRRGSYEQYF
d_gene: NA
abundance: NA
v_gene: TRBV10-3
j_gene: TRBJ2-7

CDR3nt: TGTGCCAGCAGTGCGGACCTGGGGGGAGAAGATGGGCGTGGCTACACCTTC
CDR3aa: CASSADLGGEDGRGYTF
d_gene: NA
abundance: NA
v_gene: TRBV6-1
j_gene: TRBJ1-2

CDR3nt: TGCGCCAGCAGCCAGAGGCGACTTACTAGCACAGATACGCAGTATTTT
CDR3aa: CASSQRRLTSTDTQYF
d_gene: NA
abundance: NA
v_gene: TRBV5-1
j_gene: TRBJ2-3

CDR3nt: TGTGCCAGCAGCCTCGGACAGGGGGCCTTGCACACTGAAGCTTTCTTT
CDR3aa: CASSLGQGALHTEAFF
d_gene: TRBD1
abundance: NA
v_gene: TRBV5-4
j_gene: TRBJ1-1